This section outlines one TCR beta chain sequence together with its context. The data were obtained in a study of shared clonotypes between healthy human individuals. Produced via immunoSEQ multiplex PCR; TCRdb's table is partial and in-frame only. This table holds roughly 500,000 clones, about three quarters found once. Germline V gives CDR1 SQVTM, CDR2 ANQGSEA. The CDR3 consists of 13 residues. V lost 7 bases and J lost 0; bases outside the gene matches: 5. Material: PBMCs. V usage is TRBV29-1 and J usage is TRBJ2-7; 8 bases line up with TRBD2. This clonotype was sampled from a woman between 40 and 50 years old in good health. Some clones in this sample may be carry-over from other donors' samples. The CDR3, as DNA: TGCAGCGCCCGGGGGGGGGTCTCCTACGAGCAGTACTTC. Translation: CSARGGVSYEQYF.